This T cell receptor beta chain was recovered during a study of beta chain features in type 1 diabetes listed by TCRdb under 2018. Regarding the study in general: No differences in mean age, gender distribution, total cell number or subset yield were found between patients and healthy donors. Across all samples, almost 110 million sorted cells were examined, and cell number per subset correlated strongly with RNA yield. In the study, recently diagnosed type 1 diabetes patients and matched healthy donors were compared on the TCRB repertoires of their sorted circulating CD4+ T cell subsets. Naive and central memory subsets were obtained from all 30 or so donors, but regulatory and stem cell-like memory subsets were isolated from only 8 patients and about 8 healthy donors. Overall study results and their limits: Patients with type 1 diabetes made fewer insertions and deleted more nucleotides at VDJ recombination sites, implying thymic rearrangement abnormalities. Type 1 diabetes patients showed a moderate but significant shortening of TCRB CDR3 length in all four CD4+ subsets. Because the HLA sub-analyses included only small numbers of individuals, any influence of HLA type on TCRB rearrangement was left unresolved. Naive, central memory and regulatory TCRB repertoires appeared to be more similar among patients than among healthy donors. Shorter templates might be favored by PCR, yet because patient and control samples were amplified and corrected together, any such skew would affect both groups equally. Because cDNA was sequenced instead of genomic DNA, highly expressing activated cells could be over-represented, though the groups showed no difference in activation or CD3 levels.

As concerns this clone: Its antigen is unknown. Base qualities are not provided; no much larger clone lies one nucleotide away. The identical CDR3 is also encoded by other nucleotide sequences in the sample.

Inclusive of the bounding cysteine and phenylalanine, the CDR3 is 14 residues long. CDR3 DNA only is kept here, 42 bases in frame from base 1. CDR1 and CDR2, looked up from the germline V gene, are SGDLS and YYNGEE. Germline trimming: 4 bases from V, 0 bases from J; junction bases outside gene matches: 2. The entire isolated RNA was reverse transcribed using the High Capacity cDNA Reverse Transcription Kit, and thus expressed TCRB transcripts were sequenced. Naive, central memory and regulatory T cell samples underwent deep immunoSEQ sequencing, averaging around 3.6 million total reads per sample. Sorted cells were lysed in RLT buffer and RNA was extracted with DNase-treated RNeasy Micro or Mini kits, depending on cell number. To prevent cross-contamination, each cell subset was processed individually, whereas patient and healthy donor samples were processed jointly. The immunoSEQ multiplex PCR was used to amplify TCRB sequences from cDNA, yielding 87-bp fragments that span the CDR3 region. Amplicons were sequenced on the Illumina HiSeq platform. Turning to the authors' computational methods: PCR bias was computationally corrected using synthetic template baselines, reads within Hamming distance 2 were collapsed, and singletons that could not be merged were discarded. Reads were aligned against IMGT so that V, D and J genes, CDR3 length and insertions or deletions at six rearrangement sites could be assigned. Within each subset, clonotype counts were normalized to sorted cell number, and only after that were true diversity and Gini coefficients computed with the tcR R package. The overlap coefficient, calculated on TCRB nucleotide sequences, was used to quantify repertoire sharing. Out-of-frame TCRB sequences from naive cells were analyzed to stand in for the pre-selection repertoire. Entries here come from immuneACCESS through TCRdb and include only in-frame sequences with V and J called. Some clones fail to appear in such tables; in the studies checked, an unresolved V gene covers under half of the shortfall, and the cause of the remainder is unknown. The V and J calls and clone size come from that table; D and trimming were worked out from the DNA. A total of about 650,000 clones appear in this sample, approximately 13% of them only once. More than 0.09% of the sample comes from the top ten.

A single peripheral blood draw of around 100 mL on average was collected from each donor into heparinised tubes. A BD FACSAria II was used to sort naive, central memory, regulatory and stem cell-like memory CD4+ T cells with a panel that included CD45RO, CCR7, CD25, CD127, CD95 and CD27. Purity was above 95% for every sorted population. PBMCs were isolated immediately by Lymphoprep density gradient centrifugation and stained directly without culture. So that batch effects would be minimized, each experiment stained and sorted samples in pairs, pairing one healthy donor with one patient. The sample was naive CD4+ T cells from blood. Explained via the paper, the cell subset or site label denotes: true naive CD4+ T cells. The chain uses TRBV9 and TRBJ2-3; 7 middle bases align to TRBD1. The sequence was obtained from a man aged 25 to 40 with type 1 diabetes. CDR3 sequence: CASSQGQSTDTQYF. The DNA is TGTGCCAGCAGCCAGGGACAGAGCACAGATACGCAGTATTTT. Full variable domain (CDR3 extended with the reference TRBV9 and TRBJ2-3 proteins): DSGVTQTPKHLITATGQRVTLRCSPRSGDLSVYWYQQSLDQGLQFLIQYYNGEERAKGNILERFSAQQFPDLHSELNLSSLELGDSALYFCASSQGQSTDTQYFGPGTRLTVL.